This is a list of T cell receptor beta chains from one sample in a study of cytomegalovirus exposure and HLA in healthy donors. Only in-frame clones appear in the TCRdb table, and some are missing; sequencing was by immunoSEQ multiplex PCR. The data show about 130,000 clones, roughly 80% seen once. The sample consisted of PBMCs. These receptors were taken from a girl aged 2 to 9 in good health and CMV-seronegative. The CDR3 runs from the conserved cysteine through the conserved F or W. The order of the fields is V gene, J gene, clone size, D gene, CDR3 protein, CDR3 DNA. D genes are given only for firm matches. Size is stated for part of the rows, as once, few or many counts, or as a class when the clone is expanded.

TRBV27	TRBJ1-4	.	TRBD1	CASSFGTGVNEKLFF	TGTGCCAGCAGTTTCGGGACAGGGGTAAATGAAAAACTGTTTTTT
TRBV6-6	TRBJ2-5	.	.	CASSYGASQETQYF	TGTGCCAGCAGTTACGGGGCGTCCCAAGAGACCCAGTACTTC
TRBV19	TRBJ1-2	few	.	CASSITEVPSYGYTF	TGTGCCAGTAGTATAACTGAGGTTCCATCCTATGGCTACACCTTC
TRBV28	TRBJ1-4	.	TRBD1	CASRPQGQSNEKLFF	TGTGCCAGCAGGCCCCAGGGACAGTCGAATGAAAAACTGTTTTTT
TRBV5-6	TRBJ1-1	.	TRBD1	CASSLRGQRMNTEAFF	TGTGCCAGCAGCTTGAGGGGACAGAGGATGAACACTGAAGCTTTCTTT
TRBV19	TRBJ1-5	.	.	CASSIAAGGNQPQHF	TGTGCCAGTAGTATAGCTGCAGGGGGCAATCAGCCCCAGCATTTT
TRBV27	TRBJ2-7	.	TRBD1	CASSSRTGRRDEQYF	TGTGCCAGCAGTTCTAGGACAGGGCGGCGGGACGAGCAGTACTTC
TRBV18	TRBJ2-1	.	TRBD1	CASSGRDRLEQFF	TGTGCCAGCTCAGGCCGGGACAGGCTCGAGCAGTTCTTC
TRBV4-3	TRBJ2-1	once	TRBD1	CASSQGTGTVTNEQFF	TGCGCCAGCAGCCAAGGTACCGGGACAGTGACCAATGAGCAGTTCTTC
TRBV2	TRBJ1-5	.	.	CASSLGSYSNQPQHF	TGTGCCAGCAGTTTAGGGAGCTATAGCAATCAGCCCCAGCATTTT
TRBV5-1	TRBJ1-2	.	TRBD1	CASSLEGAGYTF	TGCGCCAGCAGCTTGGAGGGGGCTGGCTACACCTTC
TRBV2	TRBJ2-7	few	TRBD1	CASSDPRDSAHEQYF	TGTGCCAGCAGTGACCCCCGGGACAGTGCCCACGAGCAGTACTTC
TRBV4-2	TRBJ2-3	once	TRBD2	CASSQGLAGLEGTDTQYF	TGTGCCAGCAGCCAAGGCCTAGCGGGGCTCGAGGGGACAGATACGCAGTATTTT
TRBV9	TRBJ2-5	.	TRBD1	CASSVGGQGQETQYF	TGTGCCAGCAGCGTAGGGGGACAGGGGCAAGAGACCCAGTACTTC
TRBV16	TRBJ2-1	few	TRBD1	CASSHGTDINNNEQFF	TGTGCCAGCAGCCACGGGACAGACATTAATAACAATGAGCAGTTCTTC
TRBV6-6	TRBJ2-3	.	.	CASTPTEKDTRYF	TGTGCCAGCACCCCAACGGAGAAAGATACGCGGTATTTT
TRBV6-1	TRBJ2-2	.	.	CASSEALTSLDTGELFF	TGTGCCAGCAGTGAAGCTTTAACTAGCCTTGACACCGGGGAGCTGTTTTTT
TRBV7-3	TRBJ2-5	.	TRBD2	CATYSGSGGDVKVGETQYF	TGTGCCACCTATTCCGGAAGCGGGGGGGACGTTAAGGTAGGGGAGACCCAGTACTTC
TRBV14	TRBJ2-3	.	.	CASSQAVASTDTQYF	TGTGCCAGCAGCCAGGCCGTGGCAAGCACAGATACGCAGTATTTT
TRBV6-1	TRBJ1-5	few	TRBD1	CASSVDRADQPQHF	TGTGCCAGCAGTGTCGACAGGGCCGATCAGCCCCAGCATTTT
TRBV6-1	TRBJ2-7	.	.	CASSESGAGATFYEQYF	TGTGCCAGCAGTGAATCTGGGGCAGGAGCTACGTTCTACGAGCAGTACTTC
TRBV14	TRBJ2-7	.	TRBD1	CASSQLGQGSSSYEQYF	TGTGCCAGCAGCCAATTGGGACAGGGGTCCAGCTCCTACGAGCAGTACTTC
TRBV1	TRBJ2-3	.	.	CTSSQGLRTKLAASTDTQYF	TGCACCAGCAGCCAAGGCCTCCGGACAAAATTAGCGGCTAGCACAGATACGCAGTATTTT
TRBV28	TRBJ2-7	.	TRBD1	CASRTRGPPVYEQYF	TGTGCCAGCAGGACCAGGGGGCCACCTGTCTACGAGCAGTACTTC
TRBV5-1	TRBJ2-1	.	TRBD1	CASSFGTEYNEQFF	TGCGCCAGCAGCTTCGGGACAGAATACAATGAGCAGTTCTTC
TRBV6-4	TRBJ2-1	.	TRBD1	CASSRLGGQGAQNEQFF	TGTGCCAGCAGTCGATTGGGGGGACAGGGGGCGCAAAATGAGCAGTTCTTC
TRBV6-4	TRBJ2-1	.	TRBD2	CASSGGLAGLGEQFF	TGTGCCAGCAGTGGAGGACTAGCGGGATTGGGTGAGCAGTTCTTC